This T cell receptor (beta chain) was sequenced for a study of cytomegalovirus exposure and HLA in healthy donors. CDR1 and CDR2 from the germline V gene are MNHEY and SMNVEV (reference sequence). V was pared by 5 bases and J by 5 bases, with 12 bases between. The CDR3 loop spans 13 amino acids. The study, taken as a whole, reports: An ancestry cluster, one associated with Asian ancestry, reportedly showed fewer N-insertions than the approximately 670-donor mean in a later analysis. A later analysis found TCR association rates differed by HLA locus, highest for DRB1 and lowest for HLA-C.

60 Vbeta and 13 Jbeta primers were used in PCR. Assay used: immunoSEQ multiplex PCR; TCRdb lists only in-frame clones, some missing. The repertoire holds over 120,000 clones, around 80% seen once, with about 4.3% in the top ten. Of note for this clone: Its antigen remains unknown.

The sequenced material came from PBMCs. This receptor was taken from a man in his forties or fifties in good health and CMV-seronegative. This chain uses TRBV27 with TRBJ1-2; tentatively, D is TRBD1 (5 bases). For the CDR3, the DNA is TGTGCCAGCAGTCCTGACAGCTGGTATGGCTACACCTTC. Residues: CASSPDSWYGYTF.